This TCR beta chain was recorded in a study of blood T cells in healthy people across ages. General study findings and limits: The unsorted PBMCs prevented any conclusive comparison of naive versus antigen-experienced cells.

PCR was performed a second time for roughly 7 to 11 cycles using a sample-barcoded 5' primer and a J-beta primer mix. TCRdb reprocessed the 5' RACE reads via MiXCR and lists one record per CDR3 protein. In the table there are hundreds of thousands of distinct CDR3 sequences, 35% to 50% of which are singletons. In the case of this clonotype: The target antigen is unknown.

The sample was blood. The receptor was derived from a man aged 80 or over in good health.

The CDR3 reads CSAGLAGGLRQETQYF. For the CDR3, the DNA is TGCAGTGCGGGACTAGCGGGAGGGCTCAGACAAGAGACCCAGTACTTC. The chain combines TRBV20-1 with TRBJ2-5, with 16 bases fitting TRBD2. The V gene's germline CDR1 is DFQATT and CDR2 SNEGSKA (reference sequence). There are 16 residues in the CDR3. V gave up 6 bases and J gave up 2 bases; unmatched junction bases: 6.